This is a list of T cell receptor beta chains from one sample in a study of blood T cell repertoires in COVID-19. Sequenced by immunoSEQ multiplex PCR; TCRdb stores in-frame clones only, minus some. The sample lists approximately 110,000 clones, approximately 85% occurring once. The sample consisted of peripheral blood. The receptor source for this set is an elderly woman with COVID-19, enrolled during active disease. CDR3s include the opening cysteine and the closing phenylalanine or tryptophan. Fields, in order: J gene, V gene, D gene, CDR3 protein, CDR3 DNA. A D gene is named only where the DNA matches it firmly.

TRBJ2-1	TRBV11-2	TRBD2	CASSQGASGRVDEQFF	TGTGCCAGCAGTCAAGGGGCTAGCGGGAGGGTTGATGAGCAGTTCTTC
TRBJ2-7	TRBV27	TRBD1	CASSRFGTGLPEYEQYF	TGTGCCAGCAGCCGATTTGGGACAGGATTACCCGAGTACGAGCAGTACTTC
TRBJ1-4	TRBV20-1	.	CSASLRATNEKLFF	TGCAGTGCTAGTCTCCGAGCAACTAATGAAAAACTGTTTTTT
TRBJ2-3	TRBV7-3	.	CASSPDGGREDTQYF	TGTGCCAGCAGCCCCGATGGGGGCAGAGAGGATACGCAGTATTTT
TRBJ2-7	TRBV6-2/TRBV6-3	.	CASSYMGHPSYEQYF	TGTGCCAGCAGTTACATGGGACACCCGAGCTACGAGCAGTACTTC
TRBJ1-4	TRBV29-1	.	CSGGGAEKLFF	TGCAGCGGAGGGGGAGCGGAAAAACTGTTTTTT
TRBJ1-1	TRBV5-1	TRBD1	CASSLAPGQGMNTEAFF	TGCGCCAGCAGCTTAGCTCCGGGACAGGGTATGAACACTGAAGCTTTCTTT
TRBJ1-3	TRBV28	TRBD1	CASSSNYRGGNTIYF	TGTGCCAGCAGTTCGAATTACAGGGGCGGAAACACCATATATTTT
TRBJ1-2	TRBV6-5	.	CASSYSFGRSNYGYTF	TGTGCCAGCAGTTACTCTTTTGGCAGATCTAACTATGGCTACACCTTC
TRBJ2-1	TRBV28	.	CASRLGSYNEQFF	TGTGCCAGTCGACTAGGGTCCTACAATGAGCAGTTCTTC
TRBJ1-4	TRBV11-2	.	CASSPHPGVEKLFF	TGTGCCAGCAGCCCTCATCCAGGGGTGGAAAAACTGTTTTTT
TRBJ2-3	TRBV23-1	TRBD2	CASSRNLAGGISDTQYF	TGCGCCAGCAGTCGGAACCTTGCGGGAGGGATATCAGATACGCAGTATTTT
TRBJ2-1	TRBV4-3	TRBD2	CASSLSTGGSYNEQFF	TGCGCCAGCAGCCTCAGCACGGGAGGCTCCTACAATGAGCAGTTCTTC
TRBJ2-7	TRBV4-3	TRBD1	CASSQDGTGGGIYEQYF	TGCGCCAGCAGCCAGGACGGAACAGGGGGCGGAATATACGAGCAGTACTTC
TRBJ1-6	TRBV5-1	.	CASSLGEAAFPSPLHF	TGCGCCAGCAGCTTGGGGGAGGCAGCCTTTCCTTCACCCCTCCACTTT
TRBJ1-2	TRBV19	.	CASSIPRGSDYGYTF	TGTGCCAGTAGTATACCACGGGGGTCTGACTATGGCTACACCTTC
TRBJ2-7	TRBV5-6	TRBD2	CASSWGLNDPYEQYF	TGTGCCAGCAGCTGGGGACTAAACGACCCCTACGAGCAGTACTTC
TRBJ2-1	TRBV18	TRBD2	CASSPRTSGSKVREEQFF	TGTGCCAGCTCACCTCGGACTAGCGGGAGCAAAGTTCGGGAGGAGCAGTTCTTC
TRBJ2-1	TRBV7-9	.	CASSPGVTGNEQFF	TGTGCCAGCAGCCCGGGAGTCACCGGCAATGAGCAGTTCTTC
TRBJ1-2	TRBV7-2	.	CASSLGGSIYGYTF	TGTGCCAGCAGCTTGGGGGGTTCTATTTATGGCTACACCTTC
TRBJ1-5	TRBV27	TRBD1	CASSLMGTVNQPQHF	TGTGCCAGCAGTTTAATGGGGACAGTTAATCAGCCCCAGCATTTT
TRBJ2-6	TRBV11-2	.	CASLDGSSRANVLTF	TGTGCCAGCCTAGACGGTTCCTCCCGGGCCAACGTCCTGACTTTC
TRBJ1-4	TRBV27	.	CASSPGRNEKLFF	TGTGCCAGCAGCCCAGGGAGGAATGAAAAACTGTTTTTT
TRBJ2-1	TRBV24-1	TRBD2	CATSDPSGSYNEQFF	TGTGCCACCAGTGACCCTAGCGGCTCCTACAATGAGCAGTTCTTC
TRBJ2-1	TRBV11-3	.	CASSLGGKNSGEQFF	TGTGCCAGCAGCTTGGGCGGGAAAAACTCGGGGGAGCAGTTCTTC
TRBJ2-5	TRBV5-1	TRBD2	CASSLFLAGAETQYF	TGCGCCAGCAGCTTGTTTTTAGCGGGAGCGGAGACCCAGTACTTC
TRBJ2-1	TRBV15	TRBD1	CATSRTGTGDYNEQFF	TGTGCCACCAGCAGGACAGGGACAGGGGATTACAATGAGCAGTTCTTC
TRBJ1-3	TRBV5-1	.	CASSLGQGSFGNTIYF	TGCGCCAGCAGCTTGGGGCAGGGGTCCTTTGGAAACACCATATATTTT
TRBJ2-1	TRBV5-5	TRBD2	CASWASGNLWNEQFF	TGTGCCAGCTGGGCTAGCGGGAATCTTTGGAATGAGCAGTTCTTC
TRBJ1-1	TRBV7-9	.	CASSSPPGRSNTEAFF	TGTGCCAGCAGTTCCCCCCCCGGCAGGTCGAACACTGAAGCTTTCTTT
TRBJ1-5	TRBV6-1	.	CASSDAAGPQHF	TGTGCCAGCAGTGACGCTGCGGGACCCCAGCATTTT
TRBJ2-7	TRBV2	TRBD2	CASGGTSINEQYF	TGTGCCAGCGGCGGGACTAGCATAAACGAGCAGTACTTC
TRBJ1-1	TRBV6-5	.	CASTAGTKNTEAFF	TGTGCCAGCACGGCAGGGACAAAGAACACTGAAGCTTTCTTT
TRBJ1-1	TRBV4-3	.	CASSPSSNTEAFF	TGCGCCAGCAGCCCGAGTTCTAACACTGAAGCTTTCTTT
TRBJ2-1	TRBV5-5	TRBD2	CASSLGGGYSSYNEQFF	TGTGCCAGCAGCTTGGGCGGGGGTTATAGCTCCTACAATGAGCAGTTCTTC
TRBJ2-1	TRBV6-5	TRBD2	CASSFETSGRGEEFF	TGTGCCAGCAGTTTCGAGACTAGCGGGAGGGGGGAGGAGTTCTTC
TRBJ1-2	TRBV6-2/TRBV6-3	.	CASSSPQPPGYGYTF	TGTGCCAGCAGTTCCCCACAACCTCCTGGCTATGGCTACACCTTC
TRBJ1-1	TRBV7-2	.	CASSFGQMNTEAFF	TGTGCCAGCAGCTTTGGGCAGATGAACACTGAAGCTTTCTTT
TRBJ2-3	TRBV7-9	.	CASSLILRDTQYF	TGTGCCAGCAGCTTAATACTGAGAGATACGCAGTATTTT
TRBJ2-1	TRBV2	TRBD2	CASSQRGSYNEQFF	TGTGCCAGCAGTCAGCGGGGCTCCTACAATGAGCAGTTCTTC
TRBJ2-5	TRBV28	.	CASSPGGPGETQYF	TGTGCCAGCAGCCCAGGAGGGCCGGGGGAGACCCAGTACTTC
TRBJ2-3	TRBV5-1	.	CASSLGLQSSTDTQYF	TGCGCCAGCAGCTTGGGCCTACAGAGTAGCACAGATACGCAGTATTTT
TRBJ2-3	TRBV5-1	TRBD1	CASSITGGITDTQYF	TGCGCCAGCAGCATCACAGGGGGCATCACAGATACGCAGTATTTT
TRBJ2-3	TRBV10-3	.	CAIGPAGMSTDTQYF	TGTGCCATCGGCCCGGCGGGGATGAGCACAGATACGCAGTATTTT
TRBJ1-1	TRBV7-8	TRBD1	CASSSGGWTEAFF	TGTGCCAGCAGCTCAGGGGGGTGGACTGAAGCTTTCTTT
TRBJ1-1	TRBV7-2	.	CASTFGQRNTEAFF	TGTGCCAGCACCTTTGGACAGCGGAACACTGAAGCTTTCTTT
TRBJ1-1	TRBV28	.	CASSPLQGLAFF	TGTGCCAGCAGCCCGCTACAGGGATTAGCTTTCTTT
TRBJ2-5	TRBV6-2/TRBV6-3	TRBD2	CASSYSGTRLQTQYF	TGTGCCAGCAGTTACTCGGGGACTAGACTACAGACCCAGTACTTC
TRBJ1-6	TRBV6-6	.	CASRYMEGNSPLHF	TGTGCCAGCAGATATATGGAGGGTAATTCACCCCTCCACTTT
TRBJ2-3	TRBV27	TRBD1	CASSPGTGGRDTQYF	TGTGCCAGCAGTCCCGGGACAGGGGGGCGGGATACGCAGTATTTT
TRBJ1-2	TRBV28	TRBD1	CASSLGGQGTGYTF	TGTGCCAGCAGTTTAGGGGGACAGGGGACTGGCTACACCTTC
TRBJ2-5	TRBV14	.	CASSQGREETQYF	TGTGCCAGCAGCCAAGGACGGGAAGAGACCCAGTACTTC
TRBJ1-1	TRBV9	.	CASRPSRGSNTEAFF	TGTGCCAGCAGGCCCAGTCGGGGTTCGAACACTGAAGCTTTCTTT